The entry below gives a single T cell receptor beta chain sequence along with its context. The antigen remains undetermined. This record comes from a study of beta chain features in type 1 diabetes. Study results and caveats: The naive, central memory and Treg TCRB repertoires of patients appeared to be more similar to one another than those of healthy donors. At VDJ recombination sites, type 1 diabetes patients had fewer insertions and more deleted nucleotides. PCR could preferentially amplify shorter templates, alike in patients and controls. Any HLA type influence on TCRB rearrangement was left unresolved here.

Germline V gene data show CDR1 as SGHDT and CDR2 as YYEEEE. The CDR3 consists of 15 residues. V was trimmed by 3 bases and J by 4 bases, leaving 16 bases between them. Of the isolated RNA, all was reverse transcribed, and so the sequenced material was expressed TCRB transcripts. The table came from immunoSEQ multiplex PCR; TCRdb's copy has only in-frame clones and leaves some out. The sample has hundreds of thousands of clones, roughly 15% seen once. The sequence was obtained from a woman aged 18 to 35 in good health. The material sequenced was naive CD4+ T cells from blood. J is TRBJ1-2 and V is TRBV5-6; D remains unclear. CDR3 DNA sequence: TGTGCCAGCAGCTGGGCGGTCCGCTCCGTCTATGGCTACACCTTC. This encodes CASSWAVRSVYGYTF.